This is a list of T cell receptor beta chains from one sample in a study of cytomegalovirus exposure and HLA in healthy donors. Using immunoSEQ multiplex PCR, the repertoire was profiled, and TCRdb retains in-frame clones only, with some absent. The sample lists under 200,000 clones; 62% were seen once. Specimen: PBMCs. The receptors come from a man aged 35 to 55 in good health and CMV-seronegative. The CDR3 runs from the conserved cysteine through the conserved F or W. Each record gives: J gene, D gene, V gene, clone size, CDR3 protein, CDR3 DNA. A D gene is named only where the DNA matches it firmly. Clone sizes are given selectively: once, few, many, or a class where the clone is expanded.

J gene: TRBJ2-7; D gene: NA; V gene: TRBV27; clone size: NA; CDR3 protein: CASSPWGPIYEQYF; CDR3 DNA: TGTGCCAGCAGTCCCTGGGGCCCCATCTACGAGCAGTACTTC
J gene: TRBJ1-6; D gene: NA; V gene: TRBV19; clone size: NA; CDR3 protein: CASGSDSPLHF; CDR3 DNA: TGTGCCAGTGGCTCCGATTCACCCCTCCACTTT
J gene: TRBJ2-5; D gene: TRBD1; V gene: TRBV14; clone size: NA; CDR3 protein: CASSPGQGGPTQYF; CDR3 DNA: TGTGCCAGCAGCCCTGGACAGGGCGGACCGACCCAGTACTTC
J gene: TRBJ2-3; D gene: TRBD2; V gene: TRBV28; clone size: NA; CDR3 protein: CASSESQLAGSDTQYF; CDR3 DNA: TGTGCCAGCAGCGAAAGCCAACTAGCGGGGTCGGATACGCAGTATTTT
J gene: TRBJ2-2; D gene: NA; V gene: TRBV4-2; clone size: NA; CDR3 protein: CASSQEGGFGTGELFF; CDR3 DNA: TGTGCCAGCAGCCAAGAAGGCGGGTTTGGCACCGGGGAGCTGTTTTTT
J gene: TRBJ2-1; D gene: NA; V gene: TRBV4-1; clone size: NA; CDR3 protein: CASSQVSGGEQFF; CDR3 DNA: TGCGCCAGCAGCCAAGTTAGCGGCGGTGAGCAGTTCTTC
J gene: TRBJ1-4; D gene: NA; V gene: TRBV30; clone size: NA; CDR3 protein: CAWSVLGGVNEKLFF; CDR3 DNA: TGTGCCTGGAGTGTACTTGGGGGGGTTAATGAAAAACTGTTTTTT
J gene: TRBJ2-7; D gene: NA; V gene: TRBV5-6; clone size: NA; CDR3 protein: CASSLGLGTRTYEQYF; CDR3 DNA: TGTGCCAGCAGCTTGGGTTTAGGGACAAGGACCTACGAGCAGTACTTC
J gene: TRBJ1-1; D gene: NA; V gene: TRBV7-2; clone size: few; CDR3 protein: CASSSLPPTGPAEAFF; CDR3 DNA: TGTGCCAGCAGCTCCCTACCCCCCACTGGTCCCGCTGAAGCTTTCTTT
J gene: TRBJ1-3; D gene: NA; V gene: TRBV7-6; clone size: once; CDR3 protein: CASSPTTGSGNTIYF; CDR3 DNA: TGTGCCAGCAGCCCAACAACAGGGTCTGGAAACACCATATATTTT
J gene: TRBJ2-1; D gene: NA; V gene: TRBV7-2; clone size: NA; CDR3 protein: CASSLEEGPNEQFF; CDR3 DNA: TGTGCCAGCAGCTTAGAGGAGGGGCCCAATGAGCAGTTCTTC
J gene: TRBJ2-1; D gene: NA; V gene: TRBV6-1; clone size: NA; CDR3 protein: CASTGGWIYNEQFF; CDR3 DNA: TGTGCCAGCACCGGAGGTTGGATTTACAATGAGCAGTTCTTC
J gene: TRBJ2-1; D gene: NA; V gene: TRBV7-3; clone size: NA; CDR3 protein: CASSLEASSYNEQFF; CDR3 DNA: TGTGCCAGCAGCTTAGAGGCTAGCTCCTACAATGAGCAGTTCTTC
J gene: TRBJ1-5; D gene: TRBD1; V gene: TRBV19; clone size: few; CDR3 protein: CASRSGTGGIWQPQHF; CDR3 DNA: TGTGCCAGTAGGTCCGGGACAGGGGGTATCTGGCAGCCCCAGCATTTT
J gene: TRBJ1-1; D gene: NA; V gene: TRBV6-1; clone size: NA; CDR3 protein: CASSKQYTMNTEAFF; CDR3 DNA: TGTGCCAGCAGTAAACAGTACACCATGAACACTGAAGCTTTCTTT
J gene: TRBJ2-2; D gene: TRBD1; V gene: TRBV5-6; clone size: NA; CDR3 protein: CASSLGAGGTIF; CDR3 DNA: TGTGCCAGCAGCTTGGGAGCAGGGGGCACAATTTTT
J gene: TRBJ2-7; D gene: TRBD1; V gene: TRBV5-1; clone size: NA; CDR3 protein: CASSAVGTDHYEEQYF; CDR3 DNA: TGCGCCAGCAGCGCGGTAGGGACAGACCACTACGAGGAGCAGTACTTC
J gene: TRBJ1-2; D gene: TRBD1; V gene: TRBV4-2; clone size: NA; CDR3 protein: CASSQTIQGVASNYGYTF; CDR3 DNA: TGTGCCAGCAGCCAAACAATTCAGGGGGTGGCGTCTAACTATGGCTACACCTTC
J gene: TRBJ1-3; D gene: NA; V gene: TRBV5-8; clone size: NA; CDR3 protein: CASSLGRTMRGNTIYF; CDR3 DNA: TGTGCCAGCAGCTTAGGCCGAACAATGCGGGGAAACACCATATATTTT
J gene: TRBJ2-1; D gene: TRBD2; V gene: TRBV9; clone size: NA; CDR3 protein: CASSVRTSADSYNEQFF; CDR3 DNA: TGTGCCAGCAGCGTAAGAACTAGCGCCGACTCCTACAATGAGCAGTTCTTC
J gene: TRBJ2-1; D gene: TRBD2; V gene: TRBV5-1; clone size: few; CDR3 protein: CASSGWDGLAGVHNEQFF; CDR3 DNA: TGCGCCAGCAGCGGATGGGACGGACTAGCGGGAGTCCACAATGAGCAGTTCTTC
J gene: TRBJ2-2; D gene: TRBD2; V gene: TRBV19; clone size: NA; CDR3 protein: CASTPSGTNTGELFF; CDR3 DNA: TGTGCCAGTACCCCAAGCGGGACGAACACCGGGGAGCTGTTTTTT
J gene: TRBJ2-5; D gene: TRBD1; V gene: TRBV25-1; clone size: NA; CDR3 protein: CASTRQGRGTQYF; CDR3 DNA: TGTGCCAGCACTAGACAGGGCCGGGGGACCCAGTACTTC
J gene: TRBJ1-5; D gene: NA; V gene: TRBV19; clone size: once; CDR3 protein: CASSIDLRASDQPQHF; CDR3 DNA: TGTGCCAGTAGTATAGATCTGAGGGCCAGCGATCAGCCCCAGCATTTT
J gene: TRBJ2-1; D gene: TRBD1; V gene: TRBV6-1; clone size: NA; CDR3 protein: CASSEDRGTGYNEQFF; CDR3 DNA: TGTGCCAGCAGTGAGGACAGGGGGACAGGCTACAATGAGCAGTTCTTC
J gene: TRBJ2-1; D gene: NA; V gene: TRBV9; clone size: NA; CDR3 protein: CASSVNSGEQFF; CDR3 DNA: TGTGCCAGCAGCGTAAATTCAGGTGAGCAGTTCTTC
J gene: TRBJ2-3; D gene: TRBD1; V gene: TRBV5-4; clone size: NA; CDR3 protein: CASSLGTGGTDTQYF; CDR3 DNA: TGTGCCAGCAGCTTGGGGACAGGGGGCACAGATACGCAGTATTTT
J gene: TRBJ1-4; D gene: TRBD1; V gene: TRBV6-4; clone size: NA; CDR3 protein: CAMPGQGSEKLFF; CDR3 DNA: TGTGCCATGCCGGGACAGGGAAGTGAAAAACTGTTTTTT
J gene: TRBJ1-6; D gene: NA; V gene: TRBV7-9; clone size: once; CDR3 protein: CSSSLTGSYNSPLHF; CDR3 DNA: TGTTCCAGCAGCCTGACGGGGTCCTATAATTCACCCCTCCACTTT
J gene: TRBJ2-3; D gene: TRBD1; V gene: TRBV7-8; clone size: NA; CDR3 protein: CASSQGVDTQYF; CDR3 DNA: TGTGCCAGCAGCCAGGGGGTAGATACGCAGTATTTT
J gene: TRBJ2-7; D gene: NA; V gene: TRBV6-6; clone size: few; CDR3 protein: CASNKGVYEQYF; CDR3 DNA: TGTGCCAGCAACAAGGGAGTCTACGAGCAGTACTTC
J gene: TRBJ2-4; D gene: NA; V gene: TRBV2; clone size: NA; CDR3 protein: CASRLGLAAKNIQYF; CDR3 DNA: TGTGCCAGCAGACTCGGACTGGCAGCCAAAAACATTCAGTACTTC
J gene: TRBJ1-1; D gene: TRBD1; V gene: TRBV20-1; clone size: NA; CDR3 protein: CSAGQGTEAFF; CDR3 DNA: TGCAGTGCTGGACAGGGCACTGAAGCTTTCTTT
J gene: TRBJ2-2; D gene: NA; V gene: TRBV19; clone size: NA; CDR3 protein: CASTNPGVGGELFF; CDR3 DNA: TGTGCCAGTACTAATCCGGGGGTAGGCGGGGAGCTGTTTTTT
J gene: TRBJ2-7; D gene: TRBD1; V gene: TRBV13; clone size: NA; CDR3 protein: CASSFIRDRGLYEQYF; CDR3 DNA: TGTGCCAGCAGTTTTATCCGGGACAGGGGCCTCTACGAGCAGTACTTC
J gene: TRBJ2-4; D gene: NA; V gene: TRBV7-5; clone size: few; CDR3 protein: CARSLAAASGTAKNIQYF; CDR3 DNA: TGTGCCAGAAGCTTAGCGGCGGCTAGCGGGACGGCCAAAAACATTCAGTACTTC
J gene: TRBJ1-4; D gene: NA; V gene: TRBV7-2; clone size: few; CDR3 protein: CASSSYRVANEKLFF; CDR3 DNA: TGTGCCAGCAGCTCTTACAGGGTAGCTAATGAAAAACTGTTTTTT
J gene: TRBJ2-5; D gene: NA; V gene: TRBV7-6; clone size: NA; CDR3 protein: CANSLTGLETQYF; CDR3 DNA: TGTGCCAACAGCTTAACGGGGTTGGAGACCCAGTACTTC
J gene: TRBJ2-5; D gene: NA; V gene: TRBV5-6; clone size: few; CDR3 protein: CASSLRLVETQYF; CDR3 DNA: TGTGCCAGCAGCTTAAGACTAGTAGAGACCCAGTACTTC
J gene: TRBJ2-4; D gene: TRBD2; V gene: TRBV7-2; clone size: NA; CDR3 protein: CASRGEGGKNIQYF; CDR3 DNA: TGTGCCAGCAGAGGGGAGGGAGGGAAAAACATTCAGTACTTC
J gene: TRBJ2-5; D gene: NA; V gene: TRBV7-9; clone size: NA; CDR3 protein: CASSLGYGAGETQYF; CDR3 DNA: TGTGCCAGCAGCTTAGGCTATGGGGCCGGGGAGACCCAGTACTTC
J gene: TRBJ1-4; D gene: NA; V gene: TRBV28; clone size: NA; CDR3 protein: CAIQSAQGKLFF; CDR3 DNA: TGTGCCATCCAATCGGCGCAGGGAAAACTGTTTTTT
J gene: TRBJ1-1; D gene: NA; V gene: TRBV25-1; clone size: NA; CDR3 protein: CASSGLTGQRYTEAFF; CDR3 DNA: TGTGCCAGCAGTGGTTTAACGGGACAAAGATACACTGAAGCTTTCTTT
J gene: TRBJ1-3; D gene: NA; V gene: TRBV6-5; clone size: NA; CDR3 protein: CASTTIHSGNTIYF; CDR3 DNA: TGTGCCAGCACCACTATCCACTCTGGAAACACCATATATTTT
J gene: TRBJ2-7; D gene: TRBD2; V gene: TRBV2; clone size: NA; CDR3 protein: CASLAGVSYEQYF; CDR3 DNA: TGTGCCAGCTTAGCGGGAGTCTCCTACGAGCAGTACTTC
J gene: TRBJ2-3; D gene: TRBD2; V gene: TRBV7-9; clone size: NA; CDR3 protein: CASSLDLAVSDTQYF; CDR3 DNA: TGTGCCAGCAGCTTAGATCTAGCGGTATCAGATACGCAGTATTTT
J gene: TRBJ2-6; D gene: NA; V gene: TRBV29-1; clone size: NA; CDR3 protein: CSVAGAGANVLTF; CDR3 DNA: TGCAGCGTCGCAGGGGCTGGGGCCAACGTCCTGACTTTC